This T cell receptor beta chain came from a study of blood T cell repertoires in COVID-19. Whole-study context: From the United States, Italy and Spain came samples of acute and convalescent COVID-19. Sources were T cells, B-cell-depleted T cells, or PBMCs; the material itself was cDNA or gDNA.

The germline V gene encodes CDR1 MNHEY and CDR2 SMNVEV (reference sequence). The V gene end was trimmed by 5 bases and the J gene end by 0 bases; junction bases not matched to a gene: 6. The CDR3 is 15 amino acids. Authors' processing steps: Estimation of nucleated cell counts relied on the amplification of reference gene primers. The table came from immunoSEQ multiplex PCR; TCRdb's copy has only in-frame clones and leaves some out. That table is the source of V, J and clone size, and D and trimming were worked out from the DNA. The table has approximately 200,000 clones, around 87% seen once. V is TRBV27 and J is TRBJ1-1; 7 bases map to TRBD1. The sample was peripheral blood. This TCR came from a woman aged 25 to 39 with active or convalescent COVID-19. CDR3 DNA: TGTGCCAGCAGTAGACCGGGACAGTTGAACACTGAAGCTTTCTTT. Protein: CASSRPGQLNTEAFF.